Each of the 23 T cell receptor beta chains below was sequenced from the same sample in a study of T cell responses to AZD1222 COVID-19 vaccine. Assay used: immunoSEQ multiplex PCR; TCRdb lists only in-frame clones, some missing. Among about 100,000 clones listed, about 90% were seen once. The source material was peripheral blood, sampled on day 0 of AZD1222 vaccination. These receptors all stem from an adult in good health.

A few counts support this clone. The chain recombines TRBV5-1 with TRBJ2-7, with D possibly being TRBD2 (5 bases). The CDR3 covers 16 residues. CDR1 is SGHRS and CDR2 is YFSETQ in the germline V gene. Trimming removed 1 base from V and 0 bases from J, with 14 bases in between. The CDR3: CASSLRSGLSSYEQYF. The CDR3 DNA reads TGCGCCAGCAGCTTGCGTTCGGGATTGAGCTCCTACGAGCAGTACTTC.

The rearrangement uses TRBV28 and TRBJ1-1; D unresolved. V was shortened by 10 bases and J by 3 bases, with 12 bases between the two germline ends. CDR3 size: 12 residues. CDR1 and CDR2 from the germline V gene are MDHEN and SYDVKM. The CDR3 DNA is TGTGCCACTCGACCAGCCTACACTGAAGCTTTCTTT. Encoded protein: CATRPAYTEAFF.

The chain has TRBV7-3 and TRBJ2-2, with 9 nucleotides matching TRBD2. This CDR3 spans 16 amino acids. With 5 bases clipped from V and 3 bases from J, the junction kept 7 bases outside the gene matches. Germline V gives CDR1 SGHTA, CDR2 FQGTGA. CDR3 amino acids: CASSPEIAGDTGELFF. CDR3 DNA sequence: TGTGCCAGCAGCCCAGAGATAGCGGGGGACACCGGGGAGCTGTTTTTT.

The V and J genes are TRBV4-1 and TRBJ1-6; unclear D gene. V dropped 0 bases and J dropped 4 bases, with 4 bases sitting between them. Germline CDR1 is MGHRA and CDR2 is YSYEKL. The CDR3 is 14 residues long. In nucleotides, the CDR3 is TGCGCCAGCAGCCAAGAGGGATATAATTCACCCCTCCACTTT. Protein sequence: CASSQEGYNSPLHF.

The genes are TRBV18 and TRBJ2-5; D might be TRBD1 (6 bases). Trimming pared 2 bases from V and 5 bases from J, leaving 9 bases between. CDR3 length: 13 amino acids. From germline, CDR1 is KGHSH and CDR2 LQKENI. Here the CDR3 reads CASSPGGRETQYF. CDR3 bases: TGTGCCAGCTCACCAGGGGGCCGGGAGACCCAGTACTTC.

The chain is built from TRBV20-1 and TRBJ2-7; no definite D call. Germline loops: CDR1 DFQATT, CDR2 SNEGSKA (reference sequence). V was trimmed by 5 bases and J by 5 bases, leaving 7 bases between them. The CDR3 has 10 amino acids. The CDR3 sequence: CSAAHNEQYF. In DNA form, the CDR3 reads TGCAGTGCTGCCCATAACGAGCAGTACTTC.

This clone was seen only a few times. This chain links TRBV6-2 or TRBV6-3 with TRBJ2-5; D unresolved. CDR3 size: 13 residues. V shed 6 bases and J shed 4 bases, with 12 bases lying between them. CDR1 and CDR2 (germline): MNHEY, SVGEGT. Written as DNA, the CDR3 is TGTGCCAGCAGCCCAAACAGTCCAGAGACCCAGTACTTC. This gives the protein CASSPNSPETQYF.

V gene TRBV10-2 combines with J gene TRBJ2-6; D not resolved. Germline V CDR1 and CDR2: WSHSY, SAAADI. The CDR3 loop spans 14 amino acids. V was shortened by 3 bases and J by 0 bases, with 3 bases between the two germline ends. The CDR3 region has the DNA TGCGCCAGCAGTGAAATCTCTGGGGCCAACGTCCTGACTTTC. It specifies CASSEISGANVLTF.

The chain joins TRBV5-1 to TRBJ1-4; 10 positions match TRBD1. The V gene's germline CDR1 is SGHRS and CDR2 YFSETQ. This CDR3 region has 15 residues. V was pared by 1 base and J by 8 bases, with 5 bases of the junction left unmatched. The CDR3 DNA sequence: TGCGCCAGCAGCTTGTCGGGGACAGGGGAGGAAAAACTGTTTTTT. The encoded protein is CASSLSGTGEEKLFF.

The J gene is TRBJ1-3, the V gene TRBV24-1; 8 bases agree with TRBD1. With V trimmed by 2 bases and J by 3 bases, 5 bases remained unmatched. CDR3 length: 16 amino acids. Germline V gives CDR1 KGHDR, CDR2 SFDVKD. CDR3 bases: TGTGCCACCAGTGATTCCTTGGACAGGGATGGAAACACCATATATTTT. It yields the protein CATSDSLDRDGNTIYF.

This chain joins TRBV11-2 and TRBJ2-7, with D hard to call. Trimming pared 4 bases from V and 4 bases from J, leaving 5 bases between. The germline V gene has CDR1 SGHAT and CDR2 FQNNGV. The length of the CDR3 is 11 residues. The CDR3: CASSSYYEQYF. In DNA form, the CDR3 reads TGTGCCAGCAGCTCCTATTACGAGCAGTACTTC.

V and J are TRBV9 and TRBJ2-3, with 7 bases that match TRBD1. V lost 0 bases to trimming and J lost 4 bases; unmatched junction nucleotides: 11. The CDR3 runs 17 residues. Germline V gene data show CDR1 as SGDLS and CDR2 as YYNGEE. The chain's CDR3 is CASSVATGTAVADTQYF. Here the CDR3 DNA reads TGTGCCAGCAGCGTAGCTACAGGGACAGCGGTGGCAGATACGCAGTATTTT.

The chain has TRBV27 and TRBJ1-1; 8 bases align to TRBD1. CDR3 length: 14 residues. The germline V gene has CDR1 MNHEY and CDR2 SMNVEV (reference sequence). The J segment lost 8 bases and the V segment lost 6 bases, leaving 11 bases of the junction unmatched. Written as DNA, the CDR3 is TGTGCCAGCAGACCTGGACAGGGACCAGGCGAAGCTTTCTTT. It specifies CASRPGQGPGEAFF.

The V gene is TRBV5-1, the J gene TRBJ2-7, with D hard to call. The CDR3 runs 12 residues. V gave up 4 bases and J gave up 2 bases, with 7 bases separating them. CDR1 is SGHRS, CDR2 YFSETQ, per germline. The CDR3 here is CASSLGTYEQYF. The CDR3 region has the DNA TGCGCCAGCAGCCTGGGTACCTACGAGCAGTACTTC.

This rearrangement joins TRBV9 to TRBJ1-6; TRBD1 is a possible D gene (5 bases). Trimming took off 4 bases at V and 10 bases at J, with 15 bases between the two ends. CDR3 length: 14 residues. Per the germline V gene, CDR1 is SGDLS and CDR2 is YYNGEE. CDR3 nucleotide sequence: TGTGCCAGCAGCCCCAGGGAGGGATCCTCACCCCTCCACTTT. It is translated as CASSPREGSSPLHF.

The gene calls are TRBV28 and TRBJ1-1; D remains ambiguous. Looked up from germline, CDR1 is MDHEN and CDR2 is SYDVKM. V was clipped by 1 base and J by 2 bases, with 8 bases between them. CDR3 length equals 14 residues. The DNA of the CDR3 is TGTGCCAGCAGTTTATTAGCAAGAAACACTGAAGCTTTCTTT. Protein sequence: CASSLLARNTEAFF.

CDR3: CAPPVRIPSATFF. For the CDR3, the DNA is TGTGCCCCCCCGGTGAGGATACCTTCCGCGACTTTCTTT. The chain employs TRBV28 and TRBJ1-1; D is uncertain. Germline V CDR1 and CDR2: MDHEN, SYDVKM. Trimming removed 11 bases at V and 12 bases at J, with 25 bases between. CDR3 length equals 13 residues.

This chain joins TRBV28 and TRBJ2-7; 10 nucleotides match TRBD2. This CDR3 comprises 15 residues. Germline trimming cut 2 bases from V and 2 bases from J; bases unmatched to any gene: 3. Germline V gene lookup returns CDR1 MDHEN and CDR2 SYDVKM. CDR3 DNA sequence: TGTGCCAGCAGTTTAGGACTAGCGGTAACCTACGAGCAGTACTTC. Its translation: CASSLGLAVTYEQYF. Combining the CDR3 with reference TRBV28 and TRBJ2-7 gives the whole variable domain DVKVTQSSRYLVKRTGEKVFLECVQDMDHENMFWYRQDPGLGLRLIYFSYDVKMKEKGDIPEGYSVSREKKERFSLILESASTNQTSMYLCASSLGLAVTYEQYFGPGTRLTVT.

The gene calls are TRBV28 and TRBJ2-3; TRBD1 aligns across 10 bases. The CDR3 length is 15 residues. J lost 3 bases, V lost 7 bases, and 7 bases had no gene match. CDR1 is MDHEN, CDR2 SYDVKM, per germline. CDR3 residues: CASTPGQGSTDTQYF. For the CDR3, the DNA is TGTGCCAGCACGCCGGGACAGGGGAGTACAGATACGCAGTATTTT.

The chain carries TRBV11-2 and TRBJ2-7, with D unclear. CDR3 length equals 11 residues. Germline-derived CDR1 and CDR2 are SGHAT and FQNNGV. The germline V and J ends were trimmed by 4 bases and 7 bases, with 8 bases remaining between them. CDR3 in DNA: TGTGCCAGCAGCTCCCTTGGGGAGCAGTACTTC. Its protein product is CASSSLGEQYF.

This sequence joins TRBV2 and TRBJ1-1; 9 positions match TRBD1. CDR1 and CDR2 (germline): SNHLY, FYNNEI. The CDR3 contains 13 residues. V shed 6 bases and J 7 bases; nucleotides not matched to a gene: 6. CDR3 coding DNA: TGTGCCAGCAGCCGGGGACAGGGAGGTGAAGCTTTCTTT. Residues: CASSRGQGGEAFF.

The V call is TRBV2, the J call TRBJ2-7, with 7 bases fitting TRBD1. Losses at the gene ends were 10 bases for V and 0 bases for J; bases not matched to a gene: 9. This CDR3 region has 14 residues. CDR1 SNHLY and CDR2 FYNNEI come from the germline V gene. CDR3 amino acids: CATHPGQASYEQYF. The CDR3 coding sequence is TGTGCCACCCACCCAGGACAGGCCTCCTACGAGCAGTACTTC.

The rearrangement uses TRBV28 and TRBJ2-7; D remains unclear. Trimming removed 3 bases at V and 0 bases at J, with 6 bases between. This CDR3 spans 13 amino acids. CDR1 is MDHEN and CDR2 is SYDVKM in the germline V gene. CDR3: CASSLYSSYEQYF. The CDR3 region has the DNA TGTGCCAGCAGTTTGTACAGCTCCTACGAGCAGTACTTC.